This T cell receptor (beta chain) was found in a study of blood T cell repertoires in COVID-19. Study information: Sample material is recorded as cDNA or gDNA derived from T cells, B-cell-depleted T cells, or PBMCs.

Unmatched junction bases numbered 4, after V lost 9 bases and J lost 2 bases. Germline V gives CDR1 MNHNY, CDR2 SVGAGI (reference sequence). The CDR3 totals 14 residues. In the authors' workflow: Amplification with reference gene primers provided the estimates of nucleated cell counts. Assay used: immunoSEQ multiplex PCR; TCRdb lists only in-frame clones, some missing. That table supplies the V and J calls and clone size; D and trimming were determined from the DNA. The repertoire includes approximately 180,000 clones, approximately 85% of them detected once, and around 3% sits in the top ten. The rearrangement uses TRBV6-6 and TRBJ2-2; TRBD2 agrees at 9 bases. The receptor's source is a man between 60 and 75 years old with acute or convalescent COVID-19. Sequencing was done on a sample of peripheral blood. The CDR3 DNA reads TGTGCCAGTCGACTAGCGGATAACACCGGGGAGCTGTTTTTT. Residues: CASRLADNTGELFF.